This T cell receptor (beta chain) originates from a study of beta chain features in type 1 diabetes. What was sequenced were expressed TCRB transcripts, since all of the isolated RNA had been reverse transcribed. Generated by immunoSEQ multiplex PCR, the TCRdb table keeps only in-frame clones and is missing some. The sample records under 400,000 clones, 13% to 15% being singletons. Trimming cost V 6 bases and J 14 bases, with 17 bases left between them. Germline CDR1 is SEHNR and CDR2 is FQNEAQ (reference sequence). CDR3 length equals 12 residues. This receptor was identified in a man aged 25-45 years in good health. V gene TRBV7-9 combines with J gene TRBJ1-3; D not resolved. Sequenced material: central memory CD4+ T cells from blood. The CDR3 DNA reads as TGTGCCAGCAGTCTCTCCCGGGCCTCTCTATATTTT. Amino acid sequence: CASSLSRASLYF.